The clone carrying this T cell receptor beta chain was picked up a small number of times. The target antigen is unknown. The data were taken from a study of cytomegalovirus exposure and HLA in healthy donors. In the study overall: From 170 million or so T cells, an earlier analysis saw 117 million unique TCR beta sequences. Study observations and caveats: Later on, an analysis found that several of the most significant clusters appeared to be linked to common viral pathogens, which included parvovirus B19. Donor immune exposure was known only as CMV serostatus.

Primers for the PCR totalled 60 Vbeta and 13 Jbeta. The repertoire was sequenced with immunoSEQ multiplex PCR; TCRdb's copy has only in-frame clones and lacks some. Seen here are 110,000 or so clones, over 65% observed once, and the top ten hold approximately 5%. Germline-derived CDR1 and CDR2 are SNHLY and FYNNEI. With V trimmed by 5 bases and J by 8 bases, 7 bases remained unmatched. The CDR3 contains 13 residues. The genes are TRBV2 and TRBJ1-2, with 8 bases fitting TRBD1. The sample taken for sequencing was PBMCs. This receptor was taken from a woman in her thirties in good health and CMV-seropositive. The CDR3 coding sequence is TGTGCCAGCAGTCGGGGACAGGCTGAAGGCTACACCTTC. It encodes CASSRGQAEGYTF. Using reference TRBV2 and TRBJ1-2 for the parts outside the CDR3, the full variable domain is EPEVTQTPSHQVTQMGQEVILRCVPISNHLYFYWYRQILGQKVEFLVSFYNNEISEKSEIFDDQFSVERPDGSNFTLKIRSTKLEDSAMYFCASSRGQAEGYTFGSGTRLTVV.